This T cell receptor beta chain was recorded in a study of siplizumab effects on memory and regulatory T cells. Repertoires were generated with immunoSEQ multiplex PCR, while TCRdb's copy carries only in-frame clones and drops some. This repertoire shows some 62,000 clones, 79% found once; its top ten account for roughly 0.4%. CDR1 and CDR2 from the germline V gene are SGDLS and YYNGEE. The length of the CDR3 is 13 residues. The germline V and J ends were trimmed by 0 bases and 7 bases, with 10 bases remaining between them. The chain couples TRBV9 to TRBJ1-2; TRBD1 might be the D (6 bases). The sequenced sample consisted of memory CD4+ T cells sorted from blood. The clonotype originates from a human donor in good health. The CDR3: CASSVAGGTGYTF. CDR3 DNA: TGTGCCAGCAGCGTAGCCGGGGGCACTGGCTACACCTTC.